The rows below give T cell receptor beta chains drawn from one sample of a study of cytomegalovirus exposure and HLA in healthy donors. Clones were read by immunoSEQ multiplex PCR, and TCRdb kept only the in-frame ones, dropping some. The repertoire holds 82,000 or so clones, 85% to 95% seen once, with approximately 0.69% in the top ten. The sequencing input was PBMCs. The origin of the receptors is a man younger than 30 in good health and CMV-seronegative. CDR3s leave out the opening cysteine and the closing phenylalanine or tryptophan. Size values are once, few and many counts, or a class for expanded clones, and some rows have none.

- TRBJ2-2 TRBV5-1 ASSQNAGLSGELF
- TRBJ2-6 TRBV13 ASSIRDRGRWIIAGANVLT
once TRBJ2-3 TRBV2 ASSPPQQRATASTDTQY
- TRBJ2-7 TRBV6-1 ASSDYFGLADYEQY
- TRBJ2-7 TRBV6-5 ASINGTGGCEQY
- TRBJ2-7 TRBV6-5 ASRRTGDRTYEQY
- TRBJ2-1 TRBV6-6 ASSYLAGIYNEQF
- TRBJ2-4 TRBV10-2 ASSNPGQVAKNIQY
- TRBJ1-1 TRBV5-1 ASSLEGGTRYTEAF
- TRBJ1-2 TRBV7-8 ASSLVVVPVANYGYT
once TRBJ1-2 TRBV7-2 ASSLLQGGLVGYT
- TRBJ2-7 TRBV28 ASSPGGWVVSSYEQY
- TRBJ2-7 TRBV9 ASSAGGLAGLNEQY
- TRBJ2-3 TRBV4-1 ASSQDLGRGPRDTQY
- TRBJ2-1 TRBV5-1 ASSLGGGDYNEQF
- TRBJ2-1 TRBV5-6 ASSFSVEQF
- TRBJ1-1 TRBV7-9 ASRGPGDTEAF
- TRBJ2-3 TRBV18 ASSPHNLDTQY
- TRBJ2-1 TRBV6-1 ASSGGGQVTKSYNEQF
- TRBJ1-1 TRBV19 ASSMEGNTEAF
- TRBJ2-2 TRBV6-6 ASRESGGSMGELF
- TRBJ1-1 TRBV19 ASSMHRAPNTEAF
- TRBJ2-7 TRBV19 ASSPGQSYEQY
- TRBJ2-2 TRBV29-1 SVERGIAGELF
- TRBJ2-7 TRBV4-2 ASSPRSGRASYEQY
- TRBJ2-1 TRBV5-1 ASSLGQGREQF
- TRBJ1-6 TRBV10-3 AISEVQGKGSPLH
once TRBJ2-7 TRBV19 ERGYGGNYEQY
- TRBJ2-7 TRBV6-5 ASSYRPSGRKYEQY
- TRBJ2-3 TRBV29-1 SVEARGGTDTQY
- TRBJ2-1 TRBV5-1 ASSLGVADEQF
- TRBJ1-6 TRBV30 AWSVGGSSYNSPLH
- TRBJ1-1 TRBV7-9 ASSLTQGGGTEAF
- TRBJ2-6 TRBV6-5 ASSPLRAGANVLT
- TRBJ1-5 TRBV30 AWNRGSNQPQH
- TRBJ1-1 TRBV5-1 ASSLASFSNPLAVNTEAF
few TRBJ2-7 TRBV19 ASSIREQPEQY
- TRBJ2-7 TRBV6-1 ATFAGIDYEQY
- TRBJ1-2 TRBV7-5 ARSLPQGALGYT
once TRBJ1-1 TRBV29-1 SVEEWGAPEAF
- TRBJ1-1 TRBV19 ASTQAGGRAF
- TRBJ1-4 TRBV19 ASSRRSGTGDEKLF
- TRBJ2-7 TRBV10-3 AIRTGFHEQY
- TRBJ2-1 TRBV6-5 ASSHGLVGHEQF
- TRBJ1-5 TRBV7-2 ASSFVSRGNQPQH
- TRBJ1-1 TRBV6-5 ASSLGRSEAF
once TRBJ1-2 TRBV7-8 ASSAILLWTKGGNYGYT
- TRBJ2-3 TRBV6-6 ASSYPPVDTQY